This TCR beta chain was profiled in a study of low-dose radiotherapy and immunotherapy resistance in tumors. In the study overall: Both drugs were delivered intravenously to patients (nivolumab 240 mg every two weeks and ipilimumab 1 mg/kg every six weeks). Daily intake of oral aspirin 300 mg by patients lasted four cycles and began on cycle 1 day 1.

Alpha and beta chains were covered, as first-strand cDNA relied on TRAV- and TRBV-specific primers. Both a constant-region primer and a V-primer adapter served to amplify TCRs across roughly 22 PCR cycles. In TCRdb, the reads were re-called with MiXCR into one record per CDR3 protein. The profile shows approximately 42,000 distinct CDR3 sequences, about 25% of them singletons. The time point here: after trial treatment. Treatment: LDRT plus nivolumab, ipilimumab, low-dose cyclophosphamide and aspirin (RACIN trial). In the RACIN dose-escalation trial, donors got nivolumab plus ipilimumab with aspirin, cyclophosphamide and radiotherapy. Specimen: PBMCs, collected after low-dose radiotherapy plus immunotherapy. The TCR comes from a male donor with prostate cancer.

Here the CDR3 reads CASSFSGSDTQYF. CDR3 DNA: TGTGCCAGCAGCTTTAGCGGATCAGATACGCAGTATTTT. This chain links TRBV11-2 with TRBJ2-3, with D possibly TRBD2 on 6 matching bases. The CDR3 totals 13 residues. V lost 3 bases and J lost 4, with 8 bases in between. CDR1 SGHAT and CDR2 FQNNGV come from the germline V gene.